The next 3 T cell receptor beta chains were all read from a single sample in a study of Ad26.COV2.S vaccination and SARS-CoV-2 variants (dated by TCRdb to the early 2020s). The time point label here, explained by the study, means: individuals recovered from natural SARS-CoV-2 infection. To prepare the library, the immunoSEQ multiplex PCR assay was applied. The clones in this table, taken by TCRdb from immuneACCESS, are in-frame only. Not every clone is retained; where verified, under half of the shortfall comes from an unresolved V gene, and the cause of the rest is unknown. The sample table shows more than 150,000 clones, and around nine tenths are seen once. More than 4.5% of the sample goes to the ten largest clones. The source was peripheral blood, collected after recovery from COVID-19. These receptors came from a human donor who had recovered from COVID-19.

The rearrangement joins TRBV2 to TRBJ2-7; the D call may be TRBD1 or TRBD2 (6 bases each). Between the trimmed V and J ends, which lost 9 bases and 3 bases, there was a span of 12 bases. The germline gives CDR1 SNHLY, CDR2 FYNNEI. There are 12 residues in the CDR3. The CDR3 DNA reads as TGTGCCAGAAGGGGGGCCGACTACGAGCAGTACTTC. It translates to CARRGADYEQYF.

CDR3 nucleotides: TGTGCCAGTAGTATAGTGGACAGGGGGCCTTCTGGCTACACCTTC. Its protein is CASSIVDRGPSGYTF. The rearrangement joins TRBV19 to TRBJ1-2; 11 bases fit TRBD1. The CDR3 runs to 15 residues. Germline values: CDR1 LNHDA, CDR2 SQIVND (reference sequence). The V and J ends lost 1 base and 7 bases, in that order; junction bases with no gene match: 5.

The chain links TRBV4-1 to TRBJ1-1; 7 bases line up with TRBD1. V gave up 8 bases and J gave up 2 bases; unmatched junction bases: 8. The CDR3 sequence is 14 residues long. CDR1 MGHRA and CDR2 YSYEKL come from the germline V gene. The CDR3 nucleotides read TGCGCCAGCCGACCCCAGGGGGGCAACACTGAAGCTTTCTTT. Residues: CASRPQGGNTEAFF.